The 24 T cell receptor beta chains listed next were all sequenced from one sample in a study of neurological immune-mediated disorders. TCRdb reprocessed the 5' RACE reads via MiXCR and lists one record per CDR3 protein. The sample contains 3,500 to 5,000 distinct CDR3 sequences, about 33% of which appear only once. Material for sequencing was CD8+ T cells from blood. These TCRs come from a man aged 50-60 years with HTLV-1-associated myelopathy (HAM/TSP).

This clonotype was seen repeatedly, ten times or more. The V call is TRBV29-1, the J call TRBJ1-1, with unresolved D. V was clipped by 3 bases and J by 1 base, with 9 bases between them. The CDR3 has 13 residues. Germline V CDR1 and CDR2: SQVTM, ANQGSEA. The CDR3 nucleotides are TGCAGCGTTGACCGGACGGGGAACACTGAAGCTTTCTTT. It codes for CSVDRTGNTEAFF.

About this clonotype itself: Compared with germline, one end of the junction differs, possibly owing to a read error. CDR3 in DNA: TGTGCCAGCATCTTAACCGTGTTAGGGACGAATGAGCAGTTCTTC. Its translation is CASILTVLGTNEQFF. This sequence joins TRBV7-2 and TRBJ2-1, with D possibly called TRBD1 or TRBD2 (5 bases each). Germline CDR1 is SGHTA and CDR2 is FQGNSA. This CDR3 is 15 amino acids long.

This clonotype was counted ten times or more. The rearrangement joins TRBV20-1 to TRBJ2-1, with TRBD2 identical over 8 bases. The CDR3 has 13 residues. The V gene's germline CDR1 is DFQATT and CDR2 SNEGSKA (reference sequence). V was clipped by 6 bases and J by 9 bases; unmatched bases: 10. The CDR3 DNA reads TGCAGTGCCTCACCGGGACTAGAGACTGAGCAGTTCTTC. Its protein product is CSASPGLETEQFF.

This sequence joins TRBV7-6 and TRBJ1-1; a weak D match, TRBD1 (6 bases). CDR1 is SGHVS and CDR2 is FNYEAQ in the germline V gene. The CDR3 has 14 residues. V lost 5 bases, J lost 4 bases, and 14 bases lay in between. CDR3: CASSPGAGFTEAFF. CDR3 coding DNA: TGTGCCAGCAGCCCAGGGGCAGGGTTCACTGAAGCTTTCTTT.

Only a few counts were recorded for this clonotype. V gene TRBV5-1 combines with J gene TRBJ2-7, with D uncertain. The CDR3 sequence is 14 residues long. Germline values: CDR1 SGHRS, CDR2 YFSETQ. V was pared by 4 bases and J by 2 bases, with 13 bases between. The DNA of the CDR3 is TGCGCCAGCAGCCCCGGTGGGTCTGCCTACGAGCAGTACTTC. Encoded protein: CASSPGGSAYEQYF.

In this sample, this clonotype turned up many times. The chain links TRBV18 to TRBJ2-1, with D perhaps given as TRBD1 or TRBD2 (5 bases each). CDR3 size: 14 residues. Trimming shortened V by 0 bases and J by 10 bases, and 13 bases separated the two germline ends. From germline, CDR1 is KGHSH and CDR2 LQKENI. The CDR3 spells CASSPPRDPAEQFF. The DNA of the CDR3 is TGTGCCAGCTCACCACCCCGGGACCCTGCCGAGCAGTTCTTC.

V gene TRBV4-1 combines with J gene TRBJ2-5; D may be TRBD2 (6 bases). CDR1 and CDR2 from the germline V gene are MGHRA and YSYEKL. The CDR3 contains 14 residues. V shed 3 bases and J shed 5 bases, with 13 bases lying between them. Here the CDR3 DNA reads TGCGCCAGCAGCCAGGGTCTAGCGTCGGAGACCCAGTACTTC. It encodes CASSQGLASETQYF.

This clonotype was recorded many times. V usage is TRBV18 and J usage is TRBJ2-5; 7 positions match TRBD1. This CDR3 is built from 15 residues. V lost 0 bases to trimming and J lost 5 bases; unmatched junction nucleotides: 6. CDR1 is KGHSH, CDR2 LQKENI, per germline. The CDR3 DNA sequence: TGTGCCAGCTCACCACCGAGAGGGGGCCTGGAGACCCAGTACTTC. Residues: CASSPPRGGLETQYF.

The rearrangement uses TRBV4-2 and TRBJ1-6, with D perhaps matching TRBD1 (6 bases). The CDR3 is made up of 15 amino acids. Trimming shortened V by 4 bases and J by 8 bases, and 15 bases separated the two germline ends. Per germline, CDR1 LGHNA and CDR2 YNFKEQ. The CDR3 DNA sequence: TGTGCCAGCAGCCGAGAACAGGGTGGTGATTCACCCCTCCACTTT. Translating it yields CASSREQGGDSPLHF.

This clonotype was observed many times. CDR3 sequence reads: CASGYAGSLADTQYF. CDR3 bases: TGTGCTAGTGGGTACGCAGGGAGTCTGGCAGATACGCAGTATTTT. The chain has TRBV12-5 and TRBJ2-3; perhaps D is TRBD1 or TRBD2 (5 bases each). Germline loops: CDR1 LGHNT, CDR2 FRNRAP. Deletions cut 6 bases from V and 4 bases from J, with 17 bases between. The CDR3 length is 15 residues. Full variable domain (outside the CDR3, taken from reference TRBV12-5 and TRBJ2-3): DARVTQTPRHKVTEMGQEVTMRCQPILGHNTVFWYRQTMMQGLELLAYFRNRAPLDDSGMPKDRFSAEMPDATLATLKIQPSEPRDSAVYFCASGYAGSLADTQYFGPGTRLTVL.

The V call is TRBV6-5, the J call TRBJ2-4; 8 bases align to TRBD1. V gave up 0 bases and J gave up 3 bases; unmatched junction bases: 4. Per the germline V gene, CDR1 is MNHEY and CDR2 is SVGAGI. CDR3 size: 16 residues. CDR3 nucleotide sequence: TGTGCCAGCAGTTACTCGATACAGGGGGGCAAAAACATTCAGTACTTC. Its translation: CASSYSIQGGKNIQYF.

The V gene is TRBV3-1, the J gene TRBJ2-3, with 12 nucleotides matching TRBD2. With V trimmed by 2 bases and J by 3 bases, 3 bases remained unmatched. The CDR3 runs to 16 residues. Per germline, CDR1 LGHDT and CDR2 YNNKEL (reference sequence). DNA for the CDR3: TGTGCCAGCAGCCAACTACTAGCGGGGGGAACAGATACGCAGTATTTT. Translation gives CASSQLLAGGTDTQYF.

The V gene is TRBV20-1, the J gene TRBJ2-3; D is perhaps TRBD2 (6 bases). Between the trimmed V and J ends, which lost 5 bases and 2 bases, there was a span of 8 bases. Per the germline V gene, CDR1 is DFQATT and CDR2 is SNEGSKA (reference sequence). The CDR3 extends over 12 amino acids. In DNA form, the CDR3 reads TGCAGTGCTGGGGACTCCACAGATACGCAGTATTTT. Its translation: CSAGDSTDTQYF.

Comment on this clonotype: One junction end disagrees with the germline gene, perhaps due to a read error. The chain is built from TRBV25-1 and TRBJ2-7; TRBD2 agrees at 10 bases. Germline CDR1 MGHDK, CDR2 SYGVNS. The CDR3 spans 13 residues. The CDR3, as DNA: TGTGCTAGCATTAGGACTAGCGGTTACGAGCAGTACTTC. Translating it yields CASIRTSGYEQYF.

The chain recombines TRBV21-1 with TRBJ1-2. TRBV21-1 constitutes a pseudogene. This CDR3 has 15 amino acids. The CDR3 protein is CASSKEDPVNYGYTF. The CDR3 DNA is TGTGCCAGCAGCAAAGAAGATCCGGTTAACTATGGCTACACCTTC.

This clonotype was detected ten times or more. This chain joins TRBV12-3 or TRBV12-4 and TRBJ2-1; D perhaps matches TRBD2 (5 bases). The CDR3 is made up of 12 amino acids. Between the trimmed V and J ends, which lost 6 bases and 9 bases, there was a span of 12 bases. This CDR3 is CASSPGGGEQFF. The CDR3 DNA reads as TGTGCCAGCAGCCCAGGAGGCGGTGAGCAGTTCTTC.

The genes are TRBV20-1 and TRBJ2-1, with TRBD2 identical over 8 bases. From germline, CDR1 is DFQATT and CDR2 SNEGSKA (reference sequence). J lost 3 bases, V lost 1 base, and 14 bases had no gene match. The length of the CDR3 is 18 residues. In DNA form, the CDR3 reads TGCAGTGCTAGAGTTCCAATGGGGGCTAGCGGGTTCTACAATGAGCAGTTCTTC. It yields the protein CSARVPMGASGFYNEQFF.

This clonotype has at least ten counts. The chain has TRBV7-9 and TRBJ2-3, with TRBD2 identical over 7 bases. V was pared by 5 bases and J by 2 bases, with 7 bases of the junction left unmatched. Germline V gene data show CDR1 as SEHNR and CDR2 as FQNEAQ (reference sequence). This CDR3 spans 15 amino acids. CDR3 DNA: TGTGCCAGCAGCCCAGTGGGGACTACCACAGATACGCAGTATTTT. Protein sequence: CASSPVGTTTDTQYF.

This clonotype ranks as medium-sized (0.01 to 0.1%). The chain carries TRBV6-4 and TRBJ2-2, with 9 bases identical to TRBD1. With 4 bases clipped from V and 3 bases from J, the junction kept 0 bases outside the gene matches. The CDR3 is 14 residues long. The V gene's germline CDR1 is MRHNA and CDR2 SNTAGT. This CDR3 is CASSGTGDTGELFF. The CDR3 DNA sequence: TGTGCCAGCAGTGGGACAGGGGACACCGGGGAGCTGTTTTTT.

The gene calls are TRBV10-3 and TRBJ1-2; TRBD1 matches 7 bases. V lost 0 bases and J lost 8; bases outside the gene matches: 6. The CDR3 has 14 amino acids. The V gene's germline CDR1 is ENHRY and CDR2 SYGVKD. The CDR3 protein is CAISESRTGEGYTF. The DNA for the CDR3 is TGTGCCATCAGTGAGTCCAGGACAGGAGAAGGCTACACCTTC.

This clonotype was found many times. The V and J genes are TRBV7-9 and TRBJ2-2, with 7 positions matching TRBD1. CDR3 length equals 15 residues. Trimming took 7 bases from V and 5 from J; bases not matched to a gene: 10. Germline values: CDR1 SEHNR, CDR2 FQNEAQ (reference sequence). CDR3 protein: CASIPDRLGTGELFF. CDR3 coding DNA: TGTGCCAGCATCCCGGACAGGCTCGGGACCGGGGAGCTGTTTTTT. Combining the CDR3 with reference TRBV7-9 and TRBJ2-2 gives the whole variable domain DTGVSQNPRHKITKRGQNVTFRCDPISEHNRLYWYRQTLGQGPEFLTYFQNEAQLEKSRLLSDRFSAERPKGSFSTLEIQRTEQGDSAMYLCASIPDRLGTGELFFGEGSRLTVL.

This clonotype rates as medium-sized. The chain recombines TRBV27 with TRBJ2-7; no firm D call. The CDR3 contains 13 residues. Germline-derived CDR1 and CDR2 are MNHEY and SMNVEV (reference sequence). Trimming took off 3 bases at V and 7 bases at J, with 13 bases between the two ends. The CDR3 spells CASSFKSSWEQYF. The CDR3 DNA sequence: TGTGCCAGCAGTTTCAAGAGTAGCTGGGAGCAGTACTTC.

This clonotype was found many times. CDR3 in DNA: TGTGCCAGCAGTGACAGCGGGACCGGGGAGCTGTTTTTT. This codes for CASSDSGTGELFF. The rearrangement links TRBV6-4 to TRBJ2-2; possible D gene TRBD2, 6 bases. The germline V and J ends were trimmed by 2 bases and 5 bases, with 6 bases remaining between them. In germline, CDR1 is MRHNA, CDR2 SNTAGT. CDR3 size: 13 residues.

This chain links TRBV5-1 with TRBJ2-7, with TRBD1 matching over 7 bases. With 4 bases clipped from V and 2 bases from J, the junction kept 9 bases outside the gene matches. Looked up from germline, CDR1 is SGHRS and CDR2 is YFSETQ. The CDR3 extends over 15 amino acids. The CDR3 region is CASSPSGTETYEQYF. DNA of the CDR3: TGCGCCAGCAGCCCCTCAGGGACAGAGACCTACGAGCAGTACTTC.